What follows are 15 T cell receptor beta chains derived from one specimen sequenced in a study of cytomegalovirus exposure and HLA in healthy donors. Researchers ran the PCR with 60 Vbeta and 13 Jbeta primers. Here immunoSEQ multiplex PCR was the method, and the copy in TCRdb shows in-frame clones only, minus some. This listing includes tens of thousands of clones. The sequencing input was PBMCs. The receptor set was obtained from a man over 45 in good health and CMV-seropositive.

The chain is built from TRBV5-8 and TRBJ1-5; tentatively, D is TRBD1 (5 bases). Germline V gene data show CDR1 as SGHTS and CDR2 as YDEGEE. CDR3 length equals 15 residues. Trimming cost V 0 bases and J 2 bases, with 9 bases left between them. The chain's CDR3 is CASSLERGGNQPQHF. CDR3 nucleotide sequence: TGTGCCAGCAGCTTGGAGCGGGGGGGCAATCAGCCCCAGCATTTT.

The V call is TRBV30, the J call TRBJ2-5, with 14 bases aligning to TRBD2. This CDR3 contains 18 residues. Germline values: CDR1 GTSNPN, CDR2 SVGIG (reference sequence). With V trimmed by 7 bases and J by 1 base, 14 bases remained unmatched. CDR3 in amino acids: CASDPPGLAGEGQETQYF. The CDR3 DNA follows: TGTGCCTCCGACCCCCCGGGACTAGCGGGAGAGGGCCAAGAGACCCAGTACTTC.

This chain links TRBV4-3 with TRBJ2-2, with 8 bases identical to TRBD1. The V segment lost 2 bases and the J segment 1 base; nucleotides outside the gene matches: 3. Per the germline V gene, CDR1 is LGHNA and CDR2 is YSLEER. This CDR3 has 16 residues. CDR3 loop: CASSQYGTGNTGELFF. The CDR3 bases are TGCGCCAGCAGCCAATACGGGACAGGGAACACCGGGGAGCTGTTTTTT.

The genes are TRBV7-2 and TRBJ2-1; 7 bases are a match to TRBD2. J gave up 5 bases and V 3 bases, and 7 bases lay outside the gene matches. CDR3 size: 15 residues. The germline V gene has CDR1 SGHTA and CDR2 FQGNSA. The CDR3 DNA reads as TGTGCCAGCAGCTTTTCTAGCGGTCCCGACAATGAGCAGTTCTTC. It is translated as CASSFSSGPDNEQFF.

This sequence joins TRBV11-2 and TRBJ1-1, with D tentatively TRBD1 (5 bases). The germline gives CDR1 SGHAT, CDR2 FQNNGV. The CDR3 spans 16 residues. Between the trimmed V and J ends, which lost 3 bases and 4 bases, there was a span of 18 bases. The CDR3 loop is CASSFQALRGGTEAFF. The CDR3 nucleotides read TGTGCCAGCAGCTTTCAGGCCCTCCGGGGGGGCACTGAAGCTTTCTTT.

V is TRBV5-1 and J is TRBJ1-4, with D perhaps matching TRBD1 (6 bases). CDR3 length equals 14 residues. CDR1 SGHRS and CDR2 YFSETQ come from the germline V gene. V was clipped by 2 bases and J by 7 bases, with 12 bases between them. DNA of the CDR3: TGCGCCAGCAGCTTTTCCAGGGGTGGTGAAAAACTGTTTTTT. It encodes CASSFSRGGEKLFF.

The chain links TRBV5-4 to TRBJ1-2; 7 positions agree with TRBD1. Losses at the gene ends were 2 bases for V and 3 bases for J; bases not matched to a gene: 4. There are 14 residues in the CDR3. The germline gives CDR1 SGHNT, CDR2 YYREEE (reference sequence). CDR3 sequence: CASSFQQGYYGYTF. Written as DNA, the CDR3 is TGTGCCAGCAGCTTCCAACAGGGGTACTATGGCTACACCTTC.

The chain links TRBV6-6 to TRBJ1-5; D might be TRBD1 (6 bases). The V and J ends lost 7 bases and 6 bases respectively, with 22 bases between them. The CDR3 runs to 16 residues. CDR1 and CDR2 from the germline V gene are MNHNY and SVGAGI (reference sequence). In DNA, the CDR3 is TGTGCCAGCACCGACTTAATTCTCAGGGGATTTCAGCCCCAGCATTTT. Translation: CASTDLILRGFQPQHF.

V and J are TRBV13 and TRBJ2-1, with 9 bases lining up with TRBD2. CDR1 is PRHDT, CDR2 FYEKMQ, per germline (reference sequence). The J segment lost 9 bases and the V segment lost 4 bases, leaving 10 bases of the junction unmatched. This CDR3 comprises 15 residues. CDR3 region: CASSSPKREATEQFF. In DNA, the CDR3 is TGTGCCAGCAGCTCCCCTAAGCGGGAGGCGACTGAGCAGTTCTTC.

The chain joins TRBV11-3 to TRBJ2-4; a weak D match, TRBD1 (5 bases). The CDR3 runs 13 residues. The germline V and J ends were trimmed by 7 bases and 9 bases, with 16 bases remaining between them. Germline assignment: CDR1 SGHNT and CDR2 YENEEA. CDR3 residues: CASTSQGSVIQYF. DNA for the CDR3: TGTGCCAGCACCAGCCAGGGTTCTGTCATTCAGTACTTC.

The chain has TRBV30 and TRBJ2-7, with a possible D match to TRBD1 (5 bases). V was pared by 0 bases and J by 2 bases, with 11 bases between. CDR1 is GTSNPN, CDR2 SVGIG, per germline (reference sequence). The CDR3 totals 14 residues. The CDR3 protein is CAWSVPGFAYEQYF. The CDR3 DNA reads as TGTGCCTGGAGTGTACCAGGGTTTGCCTACGAGCAGTACTTC.

V is TRBV9 and J is TRBJ1-2; TRBD1 agrees at 8 bases. V was clipped by 0 bases and J by 4 bases; unmatched bases: 5. This CDR3 has 15 amino acids. The germline V gene has CDR1 SGDLS and CDR2 YYNGEE. DNA for the CDR3: TGTGCCAGCAGCGTAGAGGACAGGGCGGTCTATGGCTACACCTTC. It is translated as CASSVEDRAVYGYTF.

This CDR3 reads CATSRDTTTFSGNTIYF. CDR3 nucleotide sequence: TGTGCCACCAGCAGAGATACAACTACCTTCTCTGGAAACACCATATATTTT. The V and J genes are TRBV15 and TRBJ1-3; D call uncertain. Trimming removed 0 bases at V and 0 bases at J, with 12 bases between. The CDR3 spans 17 residues. Germline-derived CDR1 and CDR2 are LNHNV and YYDKDF (reference sequence).

The chain carries TRBV5-6 and TRBJ2-7, with D maybe TRBD1 (6 bases). Trimming left V 4 bases short and J 5 bases short, with 16 bases between. The CDR3 has 14 residues. CDR1 is SGHDT and CDR2 is YYEEEE in the germline V gene. The CDR3: CASSPLQGMDEQYF. The DNA of the CDR3 is TGTGCCAGCAGCCCACTTCAGGGGATGGACGAGCAGTACTTC.

As concerns this clone: The sample carries other DNA sequences with the same CDR3. This chain joins TRBV30 and TRBJ2-3; D ambiguous. V was pared by 0 bases and J by 4 bases, with 8 bases between. Germline V CDR1 and CDR2: GTSNPN, SVGIG (reference sequence). The CDR3 is 13 residues long. The CDR3 bases are TGTGCCTGGAGTGTACGACGGGCAGATACGCAGTATTTT. Its protein is CAWSVRRADTQYF.